The 11 T cell receptor beta chains below all came from one sample that was sequenced in a study of blood T cells in healthy people across ages. A second PCR of roughly 7 to 11 cycles used a sample-barcoded 5' primer and a J-beta primer mix. TCRdb reprocessed the 5' RACE reads with MiXCR, giving one entry per CDR3 protein. Of 1.5 million or so distinct CDR3 sequences listed, roughly 40% are singletons. Sequenced material: blood. The receptors were gathered from a woman aged 18-29 years in good health.

The chain employs TRBV29-1 and TRBJ1-2; no clear D. The germline CDR1 and CDR2 sequences are SQVTM and ANQGSEA. Trimming removed 0 bases at V and 4 bases at J, with 3 bases between. The length of the CDR3 is 11 residues. The CDR3 coding sequence is TGCAGCGTTGAAGACCTCTATGGCTACACCTTC. This gives the protein CSVEDLYGYTF.

This clonotype is a singleton in its sample. J is TRBJ1-2 and V is TRBV6-1; 8 bases match TRBD1. The junction had 11 bases not matched to a gene; V was cut back by 1 base and J by 4 bases. CDR3 size: 17 residues. Per the germline V gene, CDR1 is MNHNS and CDR2 is SASEGT. The CDR3 sequence is CASSEGQGLPGIYGYTF. The CDR3 DNA follows: TGTGCCAGCAGTGAAGGACAGGGGCTTCCGGGTATCTATGGCTACACCTTC.

The genes are TRBV21-1 and TRBJ1-2; the table's D gene call, TRBD1, was not cross checked with the DNA. TRBV21-1 is recorded as a pseudogene. The CDR3 runs 20 residues. CDR3 DNA: TGTGCCAGCAGCAAAGCGGAGGATAGGCCCCAAGGTCCGCCTAACTATGGCTACACCTTC. Residues: CASSKAEDRPQGPPNYGYTF.

The chain is built from TRBV4-2 and TRBJ2-6; D may be TRBD1 (5 bases). V was pared by 4 bases and J by 4 bases, with 17 bases between. The CDR3 has 17 residues. In germline, CDR1 is LGHNA, CDR2 YNFKEQ. The CDR3 nucleotides read TGTGCCAGCAGCCGAAAAACAGGAGACCTCGGGGCCAACGTCCTGACTTTC. This encodes CASSRKTGDLGANVLTF.

The CDR3 region is CASSVVTDEETQYF. CDR3 in DNA: TGTGCCAGCAGCGTAGTGACTGACGAAGAGACCCAGTACTTC. The chain is built from TRBV7-2 and TRBJ2-5, with D uncertain. The CDR3 is 14 amino acids. Germline values: CDR1 SGHTA, CDR2 FQGNSA. V shed 5 bases and J shed 3 bases, with 13 bases lying between them.

Remarks on this clonotype: This could be a read error, since a much larger clone is one nucleotide away. This sequence joins TRBV7-8 and TRBJ2-1, with a possible D match to TRBD2 (7 bases). The germline V gene encodes CDR1 SGHVS and CDR2 FQNEAQ. This CDR3 contains 16 residues. CDR3 in DNA: TGTGCCAGCAGCTTCGGGGAGGGGGGAGACTACAATGGGCAGTTCTTC. This translates into CASSFGEGGDYNGQFF.

The chain is built from TRBV27 and TRBJ2-1; 7 positions agree with TRBD1. CDR1 and CDR2 (germline): MNHEY, SMNVEV (reference sequence). Unmatched junction bases numbered 11, after V lost 6 bases and J lost 6 bases. The CDR3 has 15 amino acids. CDR3 residues: CASSPRGGQTNEQFF. DNA of the CDR3: TGTGCCAGCAGCCCCAGAGGGGGACAGACCAATGAGCAGTTCTTC.

This clonotype occurred once. At one end, the junction sequence differs from germline, possibly due to a read error. V and J are TRBV7-9 and TRBJ1-4; D perhaps matches TRBD1 (6 bases). The CDR3 has 17 amino acids. Germline V gene data show CDR1 as SEHNR and CDR2 as FQNEAQ (reference sequence). The CDR3 coding sequence is TGTGCCAGCAGCTTAGTCGCCAGGGGCAGGTGGAATGAAGAACTGTTTTTT. This gives the protein CASSLVARGRWNEELFF.

This chain uses TRBV20-1 with TRBJ2-7; 11 bases match TRBD2. The CDR3 consists of 15 residues. CDR1 is DFQATT and CDR2 is SNEGSKA in the germline V gene (reference sequence). V lost 5 bases to trimming and J lost 2 bases; unmatched junction nucleotides: 8. This CDR3 reads CSAYPSGGLPYEQYF. CDR3 DNA sequence: TGCAGTGCTTATCCTAGCGGGGGGCTCCCCTACGAGCAGTACTTC.

Concerning this clonotype: At one end, the junction sequence differs from germline, possibly due to a read error. The V gene is TRBV6-4, the J gene TRBJ2-1, with D uncertain. This CDR3 has 13 amino acids. CDR1 and CDR2 (germline): MRHNA, SNTAGT. The CDR3, as DNA: TGTACCAGCAGTGAGTGGAGTCACAATGAGCAGTTCTTC. Translating gives CTSSEWSHNEQFF.

V usage is TRBV9 and J usage is TRBJ2-7; possibly TRBD1 for D (6 bases). Germline values: CDR1 SGDLS, CDR2 YYNGEE. The CDR3 loop spans 15 amino acids. Between the trimmed V and J ends, which lost 4 bases and 3 bases, there was a span of 17 bases. This CDR3 is CASSPKTGMRYEQYF. The CDR3, as DNA: TGTGCCAGCAGCCCCAAGACAGGAATGCGCTACGAGCAGTACTTC. Full variable domain (outside the CDR3, taken from reference TRBV9 and TRBJ2-7): DSGVTQTPKHLITATGQRVTLRCSPRSGDLSVYWYQQSLDQGLQFLIQYYNGEERAKGNILERFSAQQFPDLHSELNLSSLELGDSALYFCASSPKTGMRYEQYFGPGTRLTVT.